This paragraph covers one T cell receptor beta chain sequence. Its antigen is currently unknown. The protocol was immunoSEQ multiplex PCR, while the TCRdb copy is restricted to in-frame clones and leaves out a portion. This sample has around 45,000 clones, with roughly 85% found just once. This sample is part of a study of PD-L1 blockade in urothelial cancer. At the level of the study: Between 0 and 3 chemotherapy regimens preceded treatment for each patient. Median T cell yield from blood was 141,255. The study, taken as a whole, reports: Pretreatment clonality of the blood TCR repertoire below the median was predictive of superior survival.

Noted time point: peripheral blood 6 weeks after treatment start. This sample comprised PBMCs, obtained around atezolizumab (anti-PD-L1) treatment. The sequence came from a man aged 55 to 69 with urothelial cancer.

The CDR3 DNA follows: TGTGCCAGCAGTGAGGGTAGCGGGGGTCTAGATACGCAGTATTTT. Amino acids: CASSEGSGGLDTQYF. The genes are TRBV2 and TRBJ2-3, with TRBD2 identical over 9 bases. Trimming cost V 3 bases and J 5 bases; bases outside gene matches: 6. Germline V gives CDR1 SNHLY, CDR2 FYNNEI. CDR3 size: 15 residues.